The sequence of this T cell receptor (beta chain) was determined in a study of blood T cell repertoires in COVID-19. Across the study: COVID-19 samples from acute and convalescent phases originated in the United States, Italy and Spain. PBMCs, B-cell-depleted T cells, or T cells were the source of the cDNA or gDNA that made up the material.

TCRdb keeps only in-frame clones here, not all; method: immunoSEQ multiplex PCR. Seen here are under 200,000 clones, 85% observed once, and the top ten hold approximately 8.2%. This CDR3 is built from 16 residues. Germline CDR1 reads KGHSH; CDR2 reads LQKENI. V lost 3 bases, J lost 8 bases, and 15 bases stayed unmatched. Seattle participants joined during active infection and were tracked over time. The chain couples TRBV18 to TRBJ2-7, with 8 bases aligning to TRBD2. The sequence derives from a woman at least 80 years old with COVID-19, enrolled during active disease. Sequencing used peripheral blood. Here the CDR3 reads CASSPSTSGGGGKQYF. CDR3 coding DNA: TGTGCCAGCTCACCGTCTACTAGCGGAGGTGGGGGGAAGCAGTACTTC.